This passage covers 32 T cell receptor beta chains from one sample sequenced in a study of shared clonotypes between healthy human individuals. Measured with immunoSEQ multiplex PCR; TCRdb has only the in-frame clones, and not every one. The table lists about 2.3 million clones, about nine tenths of them singletons. The sequenced sample was naive CD4+ T cells from PBMCs. Subset specified: CD45RA+ positively selected. These receptors originate from a man between 18 and 29 years old in good health. Some clones in this sample may be carry-over from other donors' samples.

The genes are TRBV18 and TRBJ2-2, with a possible D match to TRBD1 (6 bases). CDR3 size: 14 residues. Germline loops: CDR1 KGHSH, CDR2 LQKENI. V lost 4 bases, J lost 4 bases, and 10 bases lay in between. CDR3 protein: CASSRGLGTGELFF. Here the CDR3 DNA reads TGTGCCAGCTCACGGGGGCTGGGCACCGGGGAGCTGTTTTTT.

This rearrangement joins TRBV5-1 to TRBJ2-3, with D possibly matching TRBD2 (5 bases). V was cut by 6 bases and J by 6 bases, with 23 bases left in between. The germline V gene has CDR1 SGHRS and CDR2 YFSETQ. The CDR3 has 16 amino acids. The CDR3: CASTPSRASLADTQYF. The CDR3 DNA is TGCGCCAGCACCCCCTCCCGGGCCTCTTTAGCGGATACGCAGTATTTT.

The chain employs TRBV19 and TRBJ1-4; D unclear. Trimming removed 7 bases at V and 8 bases at J, with 20 bases between. Germline V gene lookup returns CDR1 LNHDA and CDR2 SQIVND (reference sequence). CDR3 length equals 15 residues. The CDR3 DNA reads as TGTGCCAGTACCGACTTTCGGGAGGGTCGGGAAAAACTGTTTTTT. Its translation is CASTDFREGREKLFF. Full variable domain (remainder filled in from reference TRBV19 and TRBJ1-4): DGGITQSPKYLFRKEGQNVTLSCEQNLNHDAMYWYRQDPGQGLRLIYYSQIVNDFQKGDIAEGYSVSREKKESFPLTVTSAQKNPTAFYLCASTDFREGREKLFFGSGTQLSVL.

This clone was observed once. The rearrangement joins TRBV28 to TRBJ2-1, with 7 bases aligning to TRBD2. There are 19 residues in the CDR3. The germline CDR1 and CDR2 sequences are MDHEN and SYDVKM. Losses at the gene ends were 8 bases for V and 0 bases for J; bases not matched to a gene: 19. CDR3 sequence reads: CASSSLPRGSKSSYNEQFF. The CDR3, as DNA: TGTGCCAGCTCAAGTTTACCCCGCGGGAGCAAAAGCTCCTACAATGAGCAGTTCTTC.

The chain combines TRBV5-1 with TRBJ2-5; 7 bases agree with TRBD1. Germline V lookup: CDR1 SGHRS, CDR2 YFSETQ. Germline trimming cut 2 bases from V and 9 bases from J; bases unmatched to any gene: 7. The CDR3 sequence is 13 residues long. This CDR3 is CASSFDRDEAQYF. In DNA form, the CDR3 reads TGCGCCAGCAGCTTTGACAGGGACGAGGCCCAGTACTTC.

The V gene is TRBV28, the J gene TRBJ2-5; D is unclear. The J call could be wrong; TRBJ2-7 is a better fit for the DNA end. The CDR3 loop spans 10 amino acids. CDR1 and CDR2 from the germline V gene are MDHEN and SYDVKM. CDR3 coding DNA: TGTGCCAGCGGAGACTACGAGCAGTACTTC. The encoded protein is CASGDYEQYF.

In DNA form, the CDR3 reads TGCGCCAGCAGCTTGGCCCCCGACCGTTCCTATGGCTACACCTTC. Its protein is CASSLAPDRSYGYTF. The rearrangement uses TRBV5-1 and TRBJ1-2; D unresolved. CDR1 and CDR2 from the germline V gene are SGHRS and YFSETQ. This CDR3 is 15 amino acids long. The ends were cut back, 0 bases at V and 4 bases at J, with 13 bases in the middle.

The V and J genes are TRBV29-1 and TRBJ2-7; a weak D match, TRBD2 (5 bases). The CDR3 contains 11 residues. V was trimmed by 4 bases and J by 5 bases, leaving 9 bases between them. Germline CDR1 SQVTM, CDR2 ANQGSEA. The CDR3 loop is CSVGGVHEQYF. DNA for the CDR3: TGCAGCGTTGGGGGAGTCCACGAGCAGTACTTC.

This clone was detected once. The rearrangement links TRBV5-4 to TRBJ2-5; D may be TRBD2 (7 bases). Trimming took off 3 bases at V and 5 bases at J, with 17 bases between the two ends. CDR3 length: 15 residues. The germline V gene encodes CDR1 SGHNT and CDR2 YYREEE (reference sequence). The CDR3 region is CASSSPGGGSETQYF. The CDR3 DNA sequence: TGTGCCAGCAGCTCTCCGGGGGGCGGGTCGGAGACCCAGTACTTC. The complete variable domain, with remaining parts taken from reference TRBV5-4 and TRBJ2-5, reads ETGVTQSPTHLIKTRGQQVTLRCSSQSGHNTVSWYQQALGQGPQFIFQYYREEENGRGNFPPRFSGLQFPNYSSELNVNALELDDSALYLCASSSPGGGSETQYFGPGTRLLVL.

Notes on this clone: One base away lies a much larger clone, so this may be a sequencing read error. Additional DNA sequences in this sample encode the identical CDR3. The chain joins TRBV2 to TRBJ1-5; D might be TRBD1 (6 bases). From germline, CDR1 is SNHLY and CDR2 FYNNEI. The V end was cut by 4 bases, the J end by 2 bases, with 9 bases between. The CDR3 is 14 amino acids. The CDR3 loop is CASSGAGGNQPQHF. CDR3 coding DNA: TGTGCCAGCAGTGGGGCAGGGGGCAATCAGCCCCAGCATTTT.

The chain carries TRBV19 and TRBJ1-5; tentatively, D is TRBD1 (5 bases). The CDR3 extends over 15 amino acids. CDR1 and CDR2 from the germline V gene are LNHDA and SQIVND (reference sequence). Trimming shortened V by 8 bases and J by 0 bases, and 14 bases separated the two germline ends. The CDR3 DNA reads TGTGCCAGTTGGGACGCACTGAATAGCAATCAGCCCCAGCATTTT. Translating gives CASWDALNSNQPQHF.

The chain employs TRBV5-4 and TRBJ2-6; tentative D call: TRBD2 (5 bases). Trimming took off 0 bases at V and 0 bases at J, with 13 bases between the two ends. CDR3 size: 18 residues. Germline CDR1 and CDR2: SGHNT and YYREEE (reference sequence). CDR3 protein: CASSLEGGLYSGANVLTF. The CDR3 DNA follows: TGTGCCAGCAGCTTGGAGGGCGGGCTCTACTCTGGGGCCAACGTCCTGACTTTC.

The gene calls are TRBV28 and TRBJ2-4; the D gene is possibly TRBD1 (6 bases). V lost 7 bases and J lost 6, with 16 bases in between. This CDR3 spans 14 amino acids. Per the germline V gene, CDR1 is MDHEN and CDR2 is SYDVKM. The CDR3 sequence is CASISGTKGNIQYF. The CDR3 DNA reads as TGTGCCAGCATCTCTGGGACAAAAGGAAACATTCAGTACTTC.

The rearrangement links TRBV4-1 to TRBJ2-7; 8 nucleotides line up with TRBD1. The length of the CDR3 is 14 residues. The germline gives CDR1 MGHRA, CDR2 YSYEKL. With V trimmed by 4 bases and J by 7 bases, 9 bases remained unmatched. CDR3 bases: TGCGCCAGCAGCCGACGACAGGGGACAAGGGAGCAGTACTTC. Translating gives CASSRRQGTREQYF.

The gene calls are TRBV6-5 and TRBJ2-1; no definite D call. Germline V gene data show CDR1 as MNHEY and CDR2 as SVGAGI. V was shortened by 2 bases and J by 7 bases, with 12 bases between the two germline ends. The CDR3 consists of 14 residues. The CDR3 coding sequence is TGTGCCAGCAGTTACCAAATCCCTGGAAATGAGCAGTTCTTC. Translated: CASSYQIPGNEQFF.

Points on this clone: The junction differs from germline at one of its ends, possibly a read error. The V call is TRBV5-6, the J call TRBJ2-1; D is perhaps TRBD1 (5 bases). CDR3 length: 12 amino acids. In germline, CDR1 is SGHDT, CDR2 YYEEEE. CDR3: CASSENRIRQIF. CDR3 nucleotides: TGTGCCAGCAGCGAGAACAGGATTCGCCAGATCTTC. Variable domain in full (rest from reference TRBV5-6 and TRBJ2-1): DAGVTQSPTHLIKTRGQQVTLRCSPKSGHDTVSWYQQALGQGPQFIFQYYEEEERQRGNFPDRFSGHQFPNYSSELNVNALLLGDSALYLCASSENRIRQIFGPGTRLTVL.

This clone occurred once. This chain uses TRBV25-1 with TRBJ2-3; D is perhaps TRBD1 (6 bases). With 6 bases removed from V and 7 bases from J, the gap between germline ends came to 14 bases. The V gene's germline CDR1 is MGHDK and CDR2 SYGVNS. CDR3 length: 13 residues. The CDR3 sequence is CASRLGDIYTQYF. The CDR3 DNA reads TGTGCCAGCAGGTTGGGGGACATTTATACGCAGTATTTT.

The rearrangement joins TRBV19 to TRBJ1-2; 8 bases map to TRBD1. There are 16 residues in the CDR3. CDR1 and CDR2 (germline): LNHDA, SQIVND (reference sequence). V trimming: 9 bases; J trimming: 3 bases; junction bases outside the gene matches: 15. The CDR3 loop is CASSAGGLTGDYGYTF. In DNA, the CDR3 is TGTGCCAGCTCCGCCGGAGGGCTGACAGGGGACTATGGCTACACCTTC.

This sequence joins TRBV29-1 and TRBJ1-1; TRBD1 is a possible D gene (6 bases). CDR1 and CDR2 (germline): SQVTM, ANQGSEA. The CDR3 length is 12 residues. Trimming removed 4 bases at V and 5 bases at J, with 11 bases between. The CDR3 nucleotides read TGCAGCGTTGCCTACAGGGAGACTGAAGCTTTCTTT. Its translation: CSVAYRETEAFF. Using reference TRBV29-1 and TRBJ1-1 for the parts outside the CDR3, the full variable domain is SAVISQKPSRDICQRGTSLTIQCQVDSQVTMMFWYRQQPGQSLTLIATANQGSEATYESGFVIDKFPISRPNLTFSTLTVSNMSPEDSSIYLCSVAYRETEAFFGQGTRLTVV.

The chain recombines TRBV9 with TRBJ2-1; 8 nucleotides match TRBD2. With 4 bases clipped from V and 4 bases from J, the junction kept 10 bases outside the gene matches. The CDR3 spans 16 residues. Germline V CDR1 and CDR2: SGDLS, YYNGEE. The CDR3 coding sequence is TGTGCCAGCAGCTTTAGGACCGGGACTAGATACAATGAGCAGTTCTTC. Translating it yields CASSFRTGTRYNEQFF.

J is TRBJ1-1 and V is TRBV9; D is ambiguous. CDR1 is SGDLS and CDR2 is YYNGEE in the germline V gene. The CDR3 has 13 amino acids. Deletions cut 4 bases from V and 0 bases from J, with 7 bases between. The CDR3 reads CASSSKMNTEAFF. CDR3 coding DNA: TGTGCCAGCAGCTCAAAAATGAACACTGAAGCTTTCTTT. The entire variable domain, with the rest obtained from reference TRBV9 and TRBJ1-1, is as follows: DSGVTQTPKHLITATGQRVTLRCSPRSGDLSVYWYQQSLDQGLQFLIQYYNGEERAKGNILERFSAQQFPDLHSELNLSSLELGDSALYFCASSSKMNTEAFFGQGTRLTVV.

This chain links TRBV5-3 with TRBJ1-4, with TRBD1 identical over 11 bases. TRBV5-3 is assigned to the ORF class and has an uncertain function. The CDR3 totals 14 residues. V trimming: 2 bases; J trimming: 8 bases; junction bases outside the gene matches: 2. CDR3 DNA: TGTGCCAGAAGCTTCTGGACAGGGGGCGAAAAACTGTTTTTT. Its protein product is CARSFWTGGEKLFF.

This chain connects TRBV27 to TRBJ1-4; TRBD1 matches 9 bases. V gave up 4 bases and J gave up 2 bases; unmatched junction bases: 5. Germline V gives CDR1 MNHEY, CDR2 SMNVEV (reference sequence). The CDR3 sequence is 16 residues long. The CDR3 nucleotides are TGTGCCAGCAGTTCCGGGACAGGGTGGACTAATGAAAAACTGTTTTTT. Amino acids: CASSSGTGWTNEKLFF.

This chain links TRBV19 with TRBJ1-2, with D tentatively TRBD1 (5 bases). Between the trimmed V and J ends, which lost 5 bases and 5 bases, there was a span of 15 bases. This CDR3 is 14 amino acids long. Germline V gene sequence: CDR1 LNHDA, CDR2 SQIVND (reference sequence). CDR3 sequence reads: CASSPGTQPYGYTF. DNA of the CDR3: TGTGCCAGTAGTCCAGGGACCCAACCTTATGGCTACACCTTC.

The V gene is TRBV28, the J gene TRBJ1-5; tentatively, D is TRBD1 (5 bases). Germline-derived CDR1 and CDR2 are MDHEN and SYDVKM. V was cut by 1 base and J by 4 bases, with 14 bases left in between. This CDR3 is 16 amino acids long. The CDR3 coding sequence is TGTGCCAGCAGTTTATATGGGGCAGAGAGAAATCAGCCCCAGCATTTT. Translated: CASSLYGAERNQPQHF.

The J gene is TRBJ2-7, the V gene TRBV7-6; D uncertain. The CDR3 covers 16 residues. From germline, CDR1 is SGHVS and CDR2 FNYEAQ. V was cut by 4 bases and J by 0 bases, with 16 bases left in between. This chain's CDR3 is CASSSLAATSSYEQYF. The CDR3 nucleotides read TGTGCCAGCAGCTCTCTGGCGGCAACGAGCTCCTACGAGCAGTACTTC.

J is TRBJ1-3 and V is TRBV6-5, with D unclear. The V end lost 6 bases, the J end lost 0 bases, and 9 bases lay between the germline ends. Germline V lookup: CDR1 MNHEY, CDR2 SVGAGI. The CDR3 totals 14 residues. In DNA form, the CDR3 reads TGTGCCAGCAGCTACGGAGACTCTGGAAACACCATATATTTT. It encodes CASSYGDSGNTIYF.

V gene TRBV18 combines with J gene TRBJ2-5; 7 bases fit TRBD1. The CDR3 sequence is 13 residues long. Germline values: CDR1 KGHSH, CDR2 LQKENI. With 5 bases clipped from V and 3 bases from J, the junction kept 3 bases outside the gene matches. CDR3 DNA sequence: TGTGCCAGCTCATTCGACAGGGAAGAGACCCAGTACTTC. It is translated as CASSFDREETQYF.

The rearrangement links TRBV5-1 to TRBJ1-4; TRBD1 matches at 7 bases. CDR1 is SGHRS and CDR2 is YFSETQ in the germline V gene. This CDR3 spans 15 amino acids. Trimming at V came to 4 bases and at J to 4 bases, leaving 7 bases not matched to a gene. Here the CDR3 DNA reads TGCGCCAGCAGCGAACCGACAGGGAGTAATGAAAAACTGTTTTTT. It specifies CASSEPTGSNEKLFF.

This clone came up once. This chain uses TRBV29-1 with TRBJ2-7; TRBD2 might be the D (5 bases). Trimming took 5 bases from V and 0 from J, leaving 8 bases between them. This CDR3 spans 12 amino acids. Germline CDR1 and CDR2: SQVTM and ANQGSEA. The CDR3 loop is CSVSTSSYEQYF. The CDR3 DNA follows: TGCAGCGTTTCCACTAGCTCCTACGAGCAGTACTTC.

This chain links TRBV5-8 with TRBJ2-7, with unresolved D. Germline V lookup: CDR1 SGHTS, CDR2 YDEGEE. Trimming stripped 1 base from V and 5 bases from J, with 16 bases between. There are 15 residues in the CDR3. This CDR3 reads CASSLRPENYHEQYF. In nucleotides, the CDR3 is TGTGCCAGCAGCTTGAGACCCGAAAATTACCACGAGCAGTACTTC.

The gene calls are TRBV2 and TRBJ2-5; the D call may be TRBD1 or TRBD2 (5 bases each). The assigned J gene may be wrong: the sequence end matches TRBJ2-7 better. Germline loops: CDR1 SNHLY, CDR2 FYNNEI. CDR3 length: 14 amino acids. CDR3 nucleotides: TGTGCCAGCAGTGAAGAATACGAGGGGAGCGAGCAGTACTTC. This codes for CASSEEYEGSEQYF.